Below, one T cell receptor (beta chain) is given with its context. Its target is not known. The data were taken from a study of PD-1 blockade in classical Hodgkin lymphoma. Every patient experienced relapse after autologous stem cell transplantation, and brentuximab vedotin exposure varied. V gave up 3 bases and J gave up 5 bases, with 10 bases separating them. The CDR3 contains 13 residues. CDR1 and CDR2 from the germline V gene are LGHNA and YSLEER. Study conclusions and caveats: Whereas CD4+ TCR diversity had risen significantly by C4D1, CD8+ TCR diversity had not. It was reported that newly diagnosed patients had less baseline TCR diversity than healthy donors. The drivers behind the repertoire differences, possibly disease activity or prior therapy, remain undefined.

The method was immunoSEQ multiplex PCR; TCRdb's version includes in-frame clones alone and lacks a portion of them. The sample has 20,000 or so clones, roughly 77% seen once. The receptor comes from a human donor with classical Hodgkin lymphoma. The starting material was peripheral blood mononuclear cells (PBMCs), obtained before the second cycle of nivolumab. V usage is TRBV4-3 and J usage is TRBJ2-5; D is ambiguous. DNA for the CDR3: TGCGCCAGCAGCCACGGTACCCGGGAGACCCAGTACTTC. Translation gives CASSHGTRETQYF.